The 5 T cell receptor beta chains below were found in one sample sequenced in a study of CD8 T cells in Susac syndrome. About 0.45 to 1 ug RNA was reverse transcribed with random hexamers. One entry per CDR3 protein, called by TCRdb with MiXCR from the immunoSEQ multiplex PCR reads. The table lists about 430,000 distinct CDR3 sequences, roughly 85% of them singletons. Sequencing input: CD8+ T cells from PBMCs. All receptors derive from a human donor with multiple sclerosis.

V usage is TRBV30 and J usage is TRBJ1-1; the match to TRBD1 covers 9 bases. Germline CDR1 reads GTSNPN; CDR2 reads SVGIG (reference sequence). V lost 0 bases to trimming and J lost 6 bases; unmatched junction nucleotides: 5. The CDR3 contains 14 residues. In DNA form, the CDR3 reads TGTGCCTGGAGTGTGGGGACAGGGATTGCTGAAGCTTTCTTT. This gives the protein CAWSVGTGIAEAFF.

The chain couples TRBV20-1 to TRBJ2-3; TRBD2 aligns across 10 bases. Germline loops: CDR1 DFQATT, CDR2 SNEGSKA (reference sequence). This CDR3 is 16 amino acids long. Losses at the gene ends were 7 bases for V and 3 bases for J; bases not matched to a gene: 13. CDR3 in DNA: TGCAGTGGAAGAAGGCTAGCGGGAGTGGGTACAGATACGCAGTATTTT. Encoded protein: CSGRRLAGVGTDTQYF.

The CDR3 nucleotides are TGCGCCAGCAGCCACTCAGGACAGGGGGCCGGGAACACTGAAGCTTTCTTT. Translating it yields CASSHSGQGAGNTEAFF. V is TRBV4-1 and J is TRBJ1-1, with 11 bases fitting TRBD1. Trimming cost V 3 bases and J 1 base; bases outside gene matches: 7. Germline lookup yields CDR1 MGHRA and CDR2 YSYEKL. This CDR3 spans 17 amino acids.

This clonotype has a single count. This rearrangement joins TRBV5-6 to TRBJ2-5; 12 bases are a match to TRBD2. V gave up 4 bases and J gave up 4 bases; unmatched junction bases: 14. This CDR3 spans 18 amino acids. Germline CDR1 and CDR2: SGHDT and YYEEEE. The CDR3 nucleotides are TGTGCCAGCAGCGTATGGTCGGGACTAGCGGGTATCGGAGAGACCCAGTACTTC. Encoded protein: CASSVWSGLAGIGETQYF.

DNA of the CDR3: TGCAGTGCTAGAGCCAAAGGGAGGGTTTGGAGAGAGACCCAGTACTTC. Translated: CSARAKGRVWRETQYF. The chain combines TRBV20-1 with TRBJ2-5, with 7 positions matching TRBD2. Germline CDR1 reads DFQATT; CDR2 reads SNEGSKA (reference sequence). V lost 1 base to trimming and J lost 4 bases; unmatched junction nucleotides: 12. CDR3 length: 16 amino acids.